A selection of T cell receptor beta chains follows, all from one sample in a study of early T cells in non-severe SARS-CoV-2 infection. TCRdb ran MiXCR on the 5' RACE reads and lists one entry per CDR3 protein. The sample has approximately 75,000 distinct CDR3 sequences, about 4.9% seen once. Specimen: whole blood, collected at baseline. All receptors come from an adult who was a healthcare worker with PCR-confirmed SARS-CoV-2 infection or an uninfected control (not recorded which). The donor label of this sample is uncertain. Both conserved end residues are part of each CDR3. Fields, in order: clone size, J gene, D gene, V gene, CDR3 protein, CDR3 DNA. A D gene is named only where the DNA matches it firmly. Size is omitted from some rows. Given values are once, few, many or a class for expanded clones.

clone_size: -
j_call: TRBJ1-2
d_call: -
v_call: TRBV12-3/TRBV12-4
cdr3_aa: CASSRDQNYGYTF
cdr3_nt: TGTGCCAGCAGTCGGGATCAGAACTATGGCTACACCTTC

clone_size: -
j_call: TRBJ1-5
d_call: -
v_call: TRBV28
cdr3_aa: CASASTDSYSNQPQHF
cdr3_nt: TGTGCCAGCGCCTCGACAGATTCCTATAGCAATCAGCCCCAGCATTTT

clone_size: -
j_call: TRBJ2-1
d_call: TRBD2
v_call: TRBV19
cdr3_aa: CARSRGGPHNEQFF
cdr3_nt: TGTGCCAGAAGCCGGGGGGGCCCCCACAATGAGCAGTTCTTC

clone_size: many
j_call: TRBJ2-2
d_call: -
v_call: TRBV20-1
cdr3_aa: CSARFPNPLESAGELFF
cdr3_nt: TGCAGTGCTAGGTTTCCAAACCCGCTTGAGTCCGCCGGGGAGCTGTTTTTT

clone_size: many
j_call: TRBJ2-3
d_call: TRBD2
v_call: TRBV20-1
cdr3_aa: CSARTSGTTDTQYF
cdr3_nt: TGCAGTGCTAGGACTAGCGGAACCACAGATACGCAGTATTTT

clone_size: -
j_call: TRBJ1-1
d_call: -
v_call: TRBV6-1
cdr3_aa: CASTPGWNTEAFF
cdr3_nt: TGTGCCAGCACTCCGGGGTGGAACACTGAAGCTTTCTTT

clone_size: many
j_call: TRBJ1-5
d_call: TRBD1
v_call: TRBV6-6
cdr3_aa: CASSSPTGGNQPQHF
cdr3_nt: TGTGCCAGCAGTTCCCCCACAGGGGGCAATCAGCCCCAGCATTTT

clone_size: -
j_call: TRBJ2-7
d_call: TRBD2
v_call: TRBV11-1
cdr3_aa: CASSLGTSGTYEQYF
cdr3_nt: TGTGCCAGCAGCTTAGGAACTAGCGGGACCTACGAGCAGTACTTC

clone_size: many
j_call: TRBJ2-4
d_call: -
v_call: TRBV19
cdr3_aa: CASSSGAKNIQYF
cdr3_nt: TGTGCCAGTAGTTCCGGAGCCAAAAACATTCAGTACTTC

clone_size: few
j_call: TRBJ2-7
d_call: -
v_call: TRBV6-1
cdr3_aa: CASSEGTWPDEQYF
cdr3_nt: TGTGCCAGCAGTGAGGGGACTTGGCCGGACGAGCAGTACTTC